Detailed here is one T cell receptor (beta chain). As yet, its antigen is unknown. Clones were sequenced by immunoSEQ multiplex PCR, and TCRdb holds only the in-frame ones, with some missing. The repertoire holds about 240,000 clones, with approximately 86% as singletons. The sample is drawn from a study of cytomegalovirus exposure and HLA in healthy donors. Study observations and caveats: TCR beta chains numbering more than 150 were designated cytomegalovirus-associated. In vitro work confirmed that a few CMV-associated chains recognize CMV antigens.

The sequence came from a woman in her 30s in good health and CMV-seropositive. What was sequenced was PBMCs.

CDR3 coding DNA: TGTGCCAGCACTGAGGGACAGGGGGGTTATTGGGAGCTGTTTTTT. Translating it yields CASTEGQGGYWELFF. The chain links TRBV6-1 to TRBJ2-2; the match to TRBD1 covers 11 bases. The V gene's germline CDR1 is MNHNS and CDR2 SASEGT. V dropped 7 bases and J dropped 9; count of bases not matched to a gene: 10. The CDR3 loop spans 15 amino acids.